These T cell receptor beta chains were read from a single sample in a study of T cell responses to AZD1222 COVID-19 vaccine. The table came from immunoSEQ multiplex PCR; TCRdb's copy has only in-frame clones and leaves some out. The sample lists 90,000 to 150,000 clones; around 83% were seen once. Sequenced material: peripheral blood, taken 28 days after the second AZD1222 dose. These receptors were collected from an adult who received the AZD1222 COVID-19 vaccine. Both conserved end residues are part of each CDR3.

>TRBV5-1
CASSATGNGGYTF
>TRBV19
CASSMDRGNYGYTF
>TRBV6-5
CASRFGQGRRTEAFF
>TRBV11-2
CASSAGTGDTDTQYF
>TRBV5-1
CASSLTGDGRLETQYF
>TRBV2
CASSHGTDYTEAFF
>TRBV15
CATSRDRRLRSQETQYF
>TRBV5-1
CASSFTGGLDSPLHF
>TRBV7-2
CASSSGLAGQETQYF
>TRBV12-3/TRBV12-4
CASSSKGIHWAFF
>TRBV10-2
CASKTGLHTGELFF
>TRBV7-2
CASSAPPRGTQYF
>TRBV6-2/TRBV6-3
CASSYTVETQYF
>TRBV11-2
CASAYQGNEQFF
>TRBV11-3
CASSLVQGSYEQYF
>TRBV7-9
CASSLGGYSNQPQHF
>TRBV29-1
CSVLDPQRDGYTF
>TRBV25-1
CASSRVADLERVGELFF
>TRBV2
CASDPGLERGFF
>TRBV18
CASGQGLYEQYF
>TRBV7-9
CASSSQPSYEQYF
>TRBV7-2
CASSSRDRGSNEKLFF
>TRBV28
CATGPSNQPQHF
>TRBV7-5
CARDRVSDPNYGYTF
>TRBV18
CASSRGIAEAFF
>TRBV11-2
CASSLEGPGRGTGELFF
>TRBV27
CASARGLAGVNGETQYF
>TRBV5-8
CASSLGFASTYEQYF
>TRBV10-2
CASSELFKGSHEQYF
>TRBV29-1
CSVVRGNTGELFF
>TRBV3-1/TRBV3-2
CASSQEAAKNIQYF
>TRBV7-3
CASSLTLIDTQYF
>TRBV7-2
CASSSIRGLEEFF
>TRBV28
CASIVGTNTEAFF
>TRBV6-5
CATWAGANVLTF
>TRBV9
CASSVGGTALGELFF
>TRBV6-1
CASSEGGQGYEKLFF
>TRBV6-5
CASSPRASTYEQYF
>TRBV5-1
CASSLNTGYEQYF
>TRBV5-4
CASSFWTARGGSPLHF